This entry features one T cell receptor (beta chain) sequence. The antigen is undetermined. The entry originates in a study of Ad26.COV2.S vaccination and SARS-CoV-2 variants. In the study overall: The donor participated in the COV1001 trial, in its Ad26.COV2.S arm. Administration of Ad26.COV2.S was intramuscular, either once or twice 56 days apart. Findings and caveats of the study: CD8+ and CD4+ T cells specific for spike reportedly responded with substantial breadth after vaccination.

Treatment specified: about 20 received Ad26.COV2.S at low or high dose, single or two shots; roughly five received placebo; per-sample allocation not given. The study sampled participants on day 63 after the first vaccine or placebo injection. Libraries were prepared by immunoSEQ multiplex PCR; TCRdb keeps only in-frame clonotypes and omits some of them. The table has roughly 410,000 clones, under 90% seen once. CDR3 length: 15 residues. V was cut by 4 bases and J by 1 base, with 12 bases left in between. CDR1 SNHLY and CDR2 FYNNEI come from the germline V gene. Here the sequenced sample was peripheral blood, taken in a trial of Ad26.COV2.S vaccine versus placebo. The origin of this receptor is a person between 18 and 60 years old who received the Ad26.COV2.S COVID-19 vaccine or a placebo. The chain couples TRBV2 to TRBJ2-3; tentative D call: TRBD1 (5 bases). CDR3 DNA sequence: TGTGCCAGCAGTGCAAACCCCAGGGGCACAGATACGCAGTATTTT. Its translation is CASSANPRGTDTQYF.